The following is a TCR beta chain sequence with its context. Sequencing used immunoSEQ multiplex PCR; TCRdb keeps in-frame clones, though not all of them. The data show fewer than 250,000 clones, with roughly four fifths seen just once and about 2.5% held by the top ten. The entry originates in a study of blood T cell repertoires in COVID-19. Material for sequencing was peripheral blood. This receptor was taken from a woman aged 40 to 55 with active or convalescent COVID-19.

CDR3 sequence (DNA): TGTGCCACCTTTGGATCTAGCGGTGCGCAGTATTTT. Its translation: CATFGSSGAQYF. V gene TRBV2 combines with J gene TRBJ2-3; 7 nucleotides match TRBD2. Trimming at V came to 10 bases and at J to 10 bases, leaving 11 bases not matched to a gene. CDR1 and CDR2 from the germline V gene are SNHLY and FYNNEI. This CDR3 has 12 amino acids.